The next 20 T cell receptor beta chains were all read from a single sample in a study of cytomegalovirus exposure and HLA in healthy donors. PCR used 60 Vbeta primers and 13 Jbeta primers. Libraries were prepared by immunoSEQ multiplex PCR; TCRdb keeps only in-frame clonotypes and omits some of them. The listing contains roughly 82,000 clones. The sample was PBMCs. These receptors all come from a woman aged 55-75 years in good health and CMV-seronegative.

The rearrangement joins TRBV27 to TRBJ2-2, with 13 bases aligning to TRBD2. Trimming cost V 6 bases and J 3 bases; bases outside gene matches: 7. Germline loops: CDR1 MNHEY, CDR2 SMNVEV (reference sequence). CDR3 length equals 17 residues. CDR3 protein: CASSTGTSGTDTGELFF. CDR3 nucleotides: TGTGCCAGCAGCACTGGGACTAGCGGGACGGACACCGGGGAGCTGTTTTTT.

The V and J genes are TRBV27 and TRBJ2-5, with TRBD1 matching 12 bases. The J call could be wrong; TRBJ2-7 is a better fit for the DNA end. Germline V gene data show CDR1 as MNHEY and CDR2 as SMNVEV (reference sequence). The length of the CDR3 is 16 residues. CDR3 residues: CASSSPLGTGGNEQYF. The DNA of the CDR3 is TGTGCCAGCAGCTCCCCTTTGGGGACAGGGGGCAACGAGCAGTACTTC.

The chain employs TRBV5-4 and TRBJ1-1, with 11 bases identical to TRBD1. Losses at the gene ends were 3 bases for V and 4 bases for J; bases not matched to a gene: 2. Germline CDR1 SGHNT, CDR2 YYREEE (reference sequence). The CDR3 spans 14 residues. The CDR3 coding sequence is TGTGCCAGCAGCTCGGGACAGGGGGGCACTGAAGCTTTCTTT. Translated: CASSSGQGGTEAFF.

This chain uses TRBV5-1 with TRBJ2-1; 15 positions agree with TRBD2. V trimming: 4 bases; J trimming: 12 bases; junction bases outside the gene matches: 11. Germline V lookup: CDR1 SGHRS, CDR2 YFSETQ. This CDR3 comprises 16 residues. CDR3 protein: CASSGGGLAGGLWQFF. The CDR3, as DNA: TGCGCCAGCAGCGGGGGTGGACTAGCGGGAGGGTTATGGCAGTTCTTC.

This sequence joins TRBV28 and TRBJ1-5; TRBD1 matches 12 bases. Losses at the gene ends were 3 bases for V and 5 bases for J; bases not matched to a gene: 5. The germline V gene has CDR1 MDHEN and CDR2 SYDVKM. The CDR3 spans 16 residues. The CDR3 region is CASSLPGTGGYQPQHF. CDR3 DNA sequence: TGTGCCAGCAGTTTGCCTGGGACAGGGGGCTATCAGCCCCAGCATTTT. Full variable domain (rest looked up from reference TRBV28 and TRBJ1-5): DVKVTQSSRYLVKRTGEKVFLECVQDMDHENMFWYRQDPGLGLRLIYFSYDVKMKEKGDIPEGYSVSREKKERFSLILESASTNQTSMYLCASSLPGTGGYQPQHFGDGTRLSIL.

This sequence joins TRBV7-9 and TRBJ1-1, with 7 positions matching TRBD1. The V segment lost 6 bases and the J segment 1 base; nucleotides outside the gene matches: 5. CDR3 length: 14 residues. CDR1 and CDR2 from the germline V gene are SEHNR and FQNEAQ (reference sequence). This CDR3 reads CASRPGQSNTEAFF. The CDR3 coding sequence is TGTGCCAGCAGACCGGGACAGTCGAACACTGAAGCTTTCTTT. Complete variable domain (other parts from reference TRBV7-9 and TRBJ1-1): DTGVSQNPRHKITKRGQNVTFRCDPISEHNRLYWYRQTLGQGPEFLTYFQNEAQLEKSRLLSDRFSAERPKGSFSTLEIQRTEQGDSAMYLCASRPGQSNTEAFFGQGTRLTVV.

The CDR3 DNA reads TGCGCCAGCAGCCAAGAGGTTGGCGACAGTCTAGCCAAAAACATTCAGTACTTC. It specifies CASSQEVGDSLAKNIQYF. The rearrangement joins TRBV4-3 to TRBJ2-4; a possible D gene is TRBD1 (5 bases). The CDR3 contains 18 residues. Germline assignment: CDR1 LGHNA and CDR2 YSLEER. Trimming removed 0 bases from V and 0 bases from J, with 15 bases in between.

This rearrangement joins TRBV7-8 to TRBJ1-5, with 9 bases lining up with TRBD1. Germline assignment: CDR1 SGHVS and CDR2 FQNEAQ. The junction had 3 bases not matched to a gene; V was cut back by 1 base and J by 5 bases. This CDR3 spans 15 amino acids. The CDR3 loop reads CASSLGQGDYQPQHF. The CDR3 nucleotides are TGTGCCAGCAGCTTAGGACAGGGGGACTATCAGCCCCAGCATTTT.

The genes are TRBV5-6 and TRBJ2-3; D not resolved. The germline gives CDR1 SGHDT, CDR2 YYEEEE. V lost 4 bases to trimming and J lost 5 bases, with 5 bases between them. The CDR3 sequence is 11 residues long. The CDR3, as DNA: TGTGCCAGCAGCCTTAGAGATACGCAGTATTTT. Translation: CASSLRDTQYF.

V and J are TRBV18 and TRBJ1-1, with D uncertain. The germline V gene encodes CDR1 KGHSH and CDR2 LQKENI. V lost 3 bases and J 4 bases, leaving 15 bases between the germline ends. The CDR3 is 15 residues long. The chain's CDR3 is CASSPGPGETTEAFF. For the CDR3, the DNA is TGTGCCAGCTCACCCGGACCCGGGGAGACCACTGAAGCTTTCTTT.

The gene calls are TRBV28 and TRBJ1-2, with TRBD1 matching 10 bases. With 4 bases clipped from V and 4 bases from J, the junction kept 3 bases outside the gene matches. Germline CDR1 is MDHEN and CDR2 is SYDVKM. The CDR3 is made up of 14 amino acids. DNA for the CDR3: TGTGCCAGCAGTTATGGGGACAGGGGCTATGGCTACACCTTC. Translating gives CASSYGDRGYGYTF.

This chain links TRBV27 with TRBJ2-7, with D unclear. Germline CDR1 MNHEY, CDR2 SMNVEV (reference sequence). Trimming left V 6 bases short and J 2 bases short, with 14 bases between. The CDR3 totals 14 residues. In DNA, the CDR3 is TGTGCCAGCAGCCACGCAGGTCTTACCTACGAGCAGTACTTC. Its translation: CASSHAGLTYEQYF.

The chain has TRBV28 and TRBJ1-3, with D maybe TRBD1 (5 bases). The CDR3 contains 16 residues. Germline V CDR1 and CDR2: MDHEN, SYDVKM. With 7 bases removed from V and 2 bases from J, the gap between germline ends came to 18 bases. The CDR3 spells CASTNPRAPAGNTIYF. DNA for the CDR3: TGTGCCAGCACCAACCCCAGGGCCCCCGCTGGAAACACCATATATTTT.

This CDR3 is CASSQALASYEQYF. CDR3 nucleotide sequence: TGTGCCAGCAGCCAAGCACTAGCCTCCTACGAGCAGTACTTC. This chain uses TRBV4-2 with TRBJ2-5; possibly TRBD2 for D (6 bases). The J call may be incorrect, as the DNA end agrees better with TRBJ2-7. CDR3 size: 14 residues. Germline V gene lookup returns CDR1 LGHNA and CDR2 YNFKEQ.

Details on this clone: This sample also contains other DNA sequences that code for the same CDR3. V and J are TRBV7-9 and TRBJ1-5; TRBD1 matches 7 bases. Germline V gene data show CDR1 as SEHNR and CDR2 as FQNEAQ (reference sequence). Germline trimming cut 3 bases from V and 2 bases from J; bases unmatched to any gene: 1. CDR3 size: 14 residues. The CDR3, as DNA: TGTGCCAGCAGCTTCACAGGGGGCAATCAGCCCCAGCATTTT. This gives the protein CASSFTGGNQPQHF.

The chain is built from TRBV23-1 and TRBJ2-1; tentatively, D is TRBD2 (5 bases). TRBV23-1 counts as an open reading frame of uncertain function. V dropped 4 bases and J dropped 0 bases, with 19 bases sitting between them. This CDR3 region has 18 residues. The CDR3 protein is CASSRQWGSGSSYNEQFF. CDR3 coding DNA: TGCGCCAGCAGTCGCCAATGGGGTTCGGGATCCTCCTACAATGAGCAGTTCTTC.

CDR3: CASSLIPSGRENEQYF. In nucleotides, the CDR3 is TGTGCCAGCAGCTTAATCCCTAGCGGGAGGGAAAACGAGCAGTACTTC. The chain joins TRBV7-2 to TRBJ2-7; 12 bases fit TRBD2. There are 16 residues in the CDR3. J was trimmed by 5 bases and V by 2 bases; bases with no gene match: 7. Per the germline V gene, CDR1 is SGHTA and CDR2 is FQGNSA. The complete variable domain, with remaining parts taken from reference TRBV7-2 and TRBJ2-7, reads GAGVSQSPSNKVTEKGKDVELRCDPISGHTALYWYRQSLGQGLEFLIYFQGNSAPDKSGLPSDRFSAERTGGSVSTLTIQRTQQEDSAVYLCASSLIPSGRENEQYFGPGTRLTVT.

The chain has TRBV28 and TRBJ2-5; D perhaps matches TRBD2 (5 bases). Germline V lookup: CDR1 MDHEN, CDR2 SYDVKM. Trimming took 3 bases from V and 7 from J, leaving 12 bases between them. This CDR3 contains 13 residues. CDR3 sequence reads: CASSLYAGWTQYF. The CDR3 bases are TGTGCCAGCAGTTTGTACGCGGGCTGGACCCAGTACTTC.

V is TRBV7-9 and J is TRBJ1-6; D unresolved. Germline V CDR1 and CDR2: SEHNR, FQNEAQ (reference sequence). V was pared by 3 bases and J by 9 bases, with 9 bases between. CDR3 length: 13 amino acids. CDR3 sequence reads: CASSFAGSSPLHF. DNA for the CDR3: TGTGCCAGCAGCTTTGCGGGGAGTTCACCCCTCCACTTT.

The genes are TRBV18 and TRBJ2-2, with 8 nucleotides matching TRBD1. Germline loops: CDR1 KGHSH, CDR2 LQKENI. The trim removed 4 bases at V and 3 bases at J, leaving 7 bases unmatched. The length of the CDR3 is 16 residues. DNA of the CDR3: TGTGCCAGCTCACGCGGGACAGGTCGCGACACCGGGGAGCTGTTTTTT. It encodes CASSRGTGRDTGELFF.